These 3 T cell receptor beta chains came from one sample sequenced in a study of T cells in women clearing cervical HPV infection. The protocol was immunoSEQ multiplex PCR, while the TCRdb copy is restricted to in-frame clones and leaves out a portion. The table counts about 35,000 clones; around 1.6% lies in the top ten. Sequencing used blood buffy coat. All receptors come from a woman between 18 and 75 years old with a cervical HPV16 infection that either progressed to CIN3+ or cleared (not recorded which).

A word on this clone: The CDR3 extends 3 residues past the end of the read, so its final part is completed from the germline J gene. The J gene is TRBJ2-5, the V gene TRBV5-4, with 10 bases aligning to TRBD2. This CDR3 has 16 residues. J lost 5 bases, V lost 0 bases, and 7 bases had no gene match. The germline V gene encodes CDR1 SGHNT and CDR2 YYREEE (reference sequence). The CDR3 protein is CASSLGTSGPLETQYF. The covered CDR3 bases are TGTGCCAGCAGCTTGGGGACTAGCGGCCCCCTCGAGACC.

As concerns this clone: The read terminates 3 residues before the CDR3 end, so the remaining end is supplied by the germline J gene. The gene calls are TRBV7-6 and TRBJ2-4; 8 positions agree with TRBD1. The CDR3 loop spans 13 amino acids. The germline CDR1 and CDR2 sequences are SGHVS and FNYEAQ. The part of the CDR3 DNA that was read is TGTGCCAGCAGCCCTCAGGGGGCGTCTGGT. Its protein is CASSPQGASG. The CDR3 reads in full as CASSPQGASGQYF.

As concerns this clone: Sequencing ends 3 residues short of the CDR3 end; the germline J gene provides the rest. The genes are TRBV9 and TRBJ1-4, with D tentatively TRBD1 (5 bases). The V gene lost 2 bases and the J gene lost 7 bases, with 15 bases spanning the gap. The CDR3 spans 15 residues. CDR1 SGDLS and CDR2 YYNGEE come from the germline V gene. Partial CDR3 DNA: TGTGCCAGCAGCGTCGCCGGGGGGATCGGTGAAAAA. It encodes CASSVAGGIGEK. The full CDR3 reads CASSVAGGIGEKLFF.